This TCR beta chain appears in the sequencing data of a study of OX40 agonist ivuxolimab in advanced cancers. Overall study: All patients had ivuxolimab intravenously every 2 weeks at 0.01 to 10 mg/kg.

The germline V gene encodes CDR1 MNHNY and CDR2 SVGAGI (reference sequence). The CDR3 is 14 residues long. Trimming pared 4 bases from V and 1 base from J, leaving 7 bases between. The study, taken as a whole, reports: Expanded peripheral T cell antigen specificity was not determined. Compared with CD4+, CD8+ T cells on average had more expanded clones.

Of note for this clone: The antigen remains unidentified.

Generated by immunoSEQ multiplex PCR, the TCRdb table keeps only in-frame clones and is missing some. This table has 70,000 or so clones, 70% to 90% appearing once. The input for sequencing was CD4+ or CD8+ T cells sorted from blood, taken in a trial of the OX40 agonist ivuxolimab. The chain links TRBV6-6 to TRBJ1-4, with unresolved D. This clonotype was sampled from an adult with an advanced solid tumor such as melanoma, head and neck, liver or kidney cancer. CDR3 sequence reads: CASSLRGTNEKLFF. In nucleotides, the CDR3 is TGTGCCAGCAGTTTGCGGGGAACTAATGAAAAACTGTTTTTT.